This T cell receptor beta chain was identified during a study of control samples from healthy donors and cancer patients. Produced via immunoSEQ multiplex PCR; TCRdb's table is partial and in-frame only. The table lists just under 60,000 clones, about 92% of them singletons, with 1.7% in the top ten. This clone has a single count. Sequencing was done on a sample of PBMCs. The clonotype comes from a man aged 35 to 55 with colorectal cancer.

DNA of the CDR3: TGTGCCAGTAGTTCACAGGGACACACTGAAGCTTTCTTT. Translated, it gives CASSSQGHTEAFF. The genes are TRBV19 and TRBJ1-1; a possible D gene is TRBD1 (6 bases). The CDR3 is made up of 13 amino acids. Germline loops: CDR1 LNHDA, CDR2 SQIVND (reference sequence). Trimming stripped 5 bases from V and 3 bases from J, with 10 bases between.